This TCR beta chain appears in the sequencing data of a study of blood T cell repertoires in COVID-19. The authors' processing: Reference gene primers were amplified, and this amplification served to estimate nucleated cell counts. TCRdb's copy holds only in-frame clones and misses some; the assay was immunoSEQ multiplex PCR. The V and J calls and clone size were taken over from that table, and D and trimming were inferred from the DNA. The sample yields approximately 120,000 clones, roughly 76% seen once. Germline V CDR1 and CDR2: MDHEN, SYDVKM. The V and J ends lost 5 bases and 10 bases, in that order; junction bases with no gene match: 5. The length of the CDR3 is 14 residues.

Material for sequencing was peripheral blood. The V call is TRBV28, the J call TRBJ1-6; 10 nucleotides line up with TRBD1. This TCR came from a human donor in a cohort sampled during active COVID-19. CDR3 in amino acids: CASSLGQGTSPLHF. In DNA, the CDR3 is TGTGCCAGCAGTCTGGGACAGGGGACCTCACCCCTCCACTTT.